This T cell receptor (beta chain) is from a study of cytomegalovirus exposure and HLA in healthy donors. Study-wide points: The study found most TCR sequences rare, yet found some public TCRs in many donors.

While the first cohort had over 650 subjects, the donors belonged to the separate validation cohort of roughly 130 subjects. Points on this clone: No antigen is known for it.

Profiled with immunoSEQ multiplex PCR; TCRdb holds only in-frame clones, not every one. Of 250,000 to 300,000 clones listed, 70% to 90% are singletons. The clonotype was recovered from a woman under 30 in good health and CMV-seronegative. Material for sequencing was PBMCs.

The CDR3 reads CASSPTGGSTDTQYF. The CDR3 DNA reads as TGTGCCAGCAGCCCGACAGGGGGAAGCACAGATACGCAGTATTTT. J is TRBJ2-3 and V is TRBV5-6, with 9 bases lining up with TRBD1. V trimming: 4 bases; J trimming: 0 bases; junction bases outside the gene matches: 3. Germline V gives CDR1 SGHDT, CDR2 YYEEEE. The CDR3 runs 15 residues.